This TCR beta chain appears in the sequencing data of a study of blood T cells in healthy people across ages. Study-wide results and caveats: Diversity was higher, and naive CD4+ cells more numerous, in long-lived donors than in aged donors.

Trimming took off 8 bases at V and 1 base at J, with 14 bases between the two ends. CDR3 length: 14 residues. A second PCR, run for about 7 to 11 cycles, used a sample-barcoded 5' primer plus a J-beta primer mix. There were at least 2.5 million CDR3-containing paired-end reads obtained from each sample. TCRdb redid the calling of the 5' RACE reads with MiXCR, one entry per CDR3 protein. The sample holds roughly 1.9 million distinct CDR3 sequences; roughly 43% are singletons and the top ten take 20% to 25%. Points on this clonotype: Antigen unknown.

Peripheral blood, about 10 milliliters per donor, was collected. The source material was blood. The V gene is TRBV12-3 or TRBV12-4, the J gene TRBJ1-1, with a weak D call TRBD1 (5 bases). The TCR comes from a human donor in good health. CDR3 sequence reads: CASGGTEGNTEAFF. The CDR3 DNA sequence: TGTGCCAGCGGCGGGACGGAGGGGAACACTGAAGCTTTCTTT.